The TCR beta chain under discussion was sequenced for a study of T-cell memory formation after mild COVID-19. Study-level results: Shrinking CD4+ clones resided mostly in CM and EM, and CD8+ ones in EMRA. Whether second-wave clones peaking at day 37 were SARS-CoV-2 specific went unconfirmed. CD4+ bias marked clones expanding day 15 to 37, unlike balanced contracting clones.

The CDR3 is 14 residues long. Deletions cut 2 bases from V and 0 bases from J, with 7 bases between. The germline V gene has CDR1 MNHNY and CDR2 SVGAGI (reference sequence). With regard to this clonotype: Its antigen is not identified.

From 5'RACE with constant-segment primers came TCR alpha and TCR beta cDNA libraries that carried sample barcodes and UMIs. From the 5' RACE reads, TCRdb called clonotypes with MiXCR, one entry per CDR3 protein. Of about 190,000 distinct CDR3 sequences in the sample, around 16% were seen once. The rearrangement links TRBV6-6 to TRBJ1-1, with D uncertain. Source material: PBMCs or a T cell subset sorted from them (not recorded which). The clonotype comes from an adult woman who had mild COVID-19 (a few samples of this study predate the infection). Cell type and time point are not known. CDR3 amino acids: CASSYPSMNTEAFF. The CDR3 nucleotides are TGTGCCAGCAGTTACCCTTCCATGAACACTGAAGCTTTCTTT.